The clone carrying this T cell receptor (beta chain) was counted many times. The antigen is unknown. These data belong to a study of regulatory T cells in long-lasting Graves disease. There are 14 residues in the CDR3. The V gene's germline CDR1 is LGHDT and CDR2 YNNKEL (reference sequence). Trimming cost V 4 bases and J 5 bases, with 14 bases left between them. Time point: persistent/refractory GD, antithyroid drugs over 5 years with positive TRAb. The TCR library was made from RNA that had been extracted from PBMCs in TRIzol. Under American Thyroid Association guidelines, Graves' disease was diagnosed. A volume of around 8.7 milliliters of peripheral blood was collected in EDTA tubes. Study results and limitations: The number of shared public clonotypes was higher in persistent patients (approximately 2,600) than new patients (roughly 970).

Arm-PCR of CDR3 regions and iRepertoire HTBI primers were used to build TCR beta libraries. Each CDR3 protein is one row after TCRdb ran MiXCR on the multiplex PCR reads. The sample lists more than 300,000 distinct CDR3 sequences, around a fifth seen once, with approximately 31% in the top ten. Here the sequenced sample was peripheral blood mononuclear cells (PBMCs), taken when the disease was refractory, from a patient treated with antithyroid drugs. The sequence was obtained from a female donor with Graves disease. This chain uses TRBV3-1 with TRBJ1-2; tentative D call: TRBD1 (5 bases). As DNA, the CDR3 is TGTGCCAGCAGCCTGACCGGGGCAACTTATGGCTACACCTTC. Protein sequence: CASSLTGATYGYTF.